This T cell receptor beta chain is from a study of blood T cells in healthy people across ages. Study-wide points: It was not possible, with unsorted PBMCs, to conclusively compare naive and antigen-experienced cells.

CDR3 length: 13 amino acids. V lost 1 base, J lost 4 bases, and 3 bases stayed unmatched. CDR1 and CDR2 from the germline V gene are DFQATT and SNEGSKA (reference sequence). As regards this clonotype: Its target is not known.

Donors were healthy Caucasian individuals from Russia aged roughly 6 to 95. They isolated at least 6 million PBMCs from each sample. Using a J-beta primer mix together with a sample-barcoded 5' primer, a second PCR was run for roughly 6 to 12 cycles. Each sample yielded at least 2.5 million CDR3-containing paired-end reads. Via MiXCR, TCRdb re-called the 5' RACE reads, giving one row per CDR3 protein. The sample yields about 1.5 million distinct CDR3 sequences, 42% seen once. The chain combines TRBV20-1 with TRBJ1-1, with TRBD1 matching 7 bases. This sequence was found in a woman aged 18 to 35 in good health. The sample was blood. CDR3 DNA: TGCAGTGCTAGAGTACAGGGGCTCACTGAAGCTTTCTTT. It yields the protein CSARVQGLTEAFF.